A selection of T cell receptor beta chains follows, all from one sample in a study of shared clonotypes between healthy human individuals. Assay used: immunoSEQ multiplex PCR; TCRdb lists only in-frame clones, some missing. The table has about 2 million clones, around 95% seen once. Sequenced sample: naive CD4+ T cells sorted from blood. These receptors all come from a man between 18 and 35 years old in good health. The CDR3 runs from the conserved cysteine through the conserved F or W. Where a row states a size, it is once, few, many or the class of an expanded clone; other rows omit it.

>TRBV30|once|TRBJ2-2
CAWASGGTGELFF
>TRBV2|.|TRBJ2-2
CASSVSPITGELFF
>TRBV10-3|few|TRBJ1-5
CAISELGQINQPQHF
>TRBV15|once|TRBJ1-5
CATSRDHGTYQPQHF
>TRBV11-2|once|TRBJ2-1
CASSPEGGALGNEQFF
>TRBV19|.|TRBJ2-1
CASSIGQVGNEQFF
>TRBV10-3|.|TRBJ1-2
CAIKGQTNYGYTF
>TRBV7-6|.|TRBJ1-6
CASSLSGTVNSPLHF
>TRBV7-9|.|TRBJ1-6
CASSFGQDYNSPLHF
>TRBV27|.|TRBJ1-2
CASSFSREAGTGYNYGYTF
>TRBV27|.|TRBJ2-2
CASSGEGALAGELFF
>TRBV4-1|many|TRBJ2-1
CASSLGWGDSNNEQFF
>TRBV7-9|.|TRBJ2-1
CASSFAAGGAAANQFF
>TRBV5-1|.|TRBJ1-4
CASSSPNTGNEKLFF
>TRBV5-1|.|TRBJ2-7
CASSLNSGASYEQYF
>TRBV11-2|.|TRBJ1-1
CASSLASNTEAFF
>TRBV6-6|.|TRBJ1-6
CASSSANSPLHF
>TRBV28|.|TRBJ1-1
CASTSGGARGTEAFF
>TRBV29-1|.|TRBJ2-2
CSVGQGDSNTGELFF
>TRBV2|.|TRBJ2-4
CASSGGQNIQYF
>TRBV14|.|TRBJ2-3
CASSQAGLTYTDTQYF
>TRBV7-2|once|TRBJ2-6
CASSLDGTGSLSGANVLTF
>TRBV9|.|TRBJ1-1
CASSPRGAVGNTEAFF
>TRBV19|.|TRBJ2-5
CASSSGTTIQETQYF
>TRBV2|.|TRBJ1-4
CASRSGDSVYEKLFF
>TRBV5-6|.|TRBJ2-1
CASSLGGAYLYNEQFF
>TRBV5-1|.|TRBJ1-2
CATSPGGQEGYTF
>TRBV7-6|.|TRBJ2-3
CASSSGLALSTDTQYF
>TRBV5-1|.|TRBJ2-1
CASSLVRGSDNEQFF
>TRBV19|.|TRBJ2-3
CASSIPSAGGPTDTQYF
>TRBV1|.|TRBJ2-3
CTSSQDRLRSQYF
>TRBV27|.|TRBJ2-7
CATRSRFAYEQYF
>TRBV7-2|.|TRBJ1-1
CASSFAGRSTTEAFF
>TRBV10-3|.|TRBJ2-1
CAISEGGTQFF
>TRBV10-1|once|TRBJ1-1
CASSEDRNTEAFF
>TRBV5-4|.|TRBJ1-4
CASSLGTDGKLFF
>TRBV6-1|.|TRBJ1-5
CASSEQPESNQPQHF
>TRBV5-1|.|TRBJ1-2
CASSSGTPGRGYTF
>TRBV5-1|.|TRBJ1-2
CASSLEHGAGYTF
>TRBV10-3|.|TRBJ1-1
CAIKYDRGNTEAFF
>TRBV5-1|once|TRBJ2-3
CASSLSGKGTDTQYF
>TRBV7-2|.|TRBJ2-1
CACSFELAEQFF
>TRBV27|.|TRBJ2-1
CASRKGDSSLNEQFF
>TRBV10-3|.|TRBJ1-1
CAISENRANTEAFF
>TRBV6-1|.|TRBJ1-5
CASSEAGKGDQPQHF
>TRBV7-2|.|TRBJ1-2
CASSIRSVPPTF
>TRBV9|once|TRBJ2-1
CASTMGTGSYNEQFF
>TRBV28|.|TRBJ2-3
CASSLPRGNTDTQYF
>TRBV9|.|TRBJ1-2
CASSEGPWGYTF
>TRBV9|.|TRBJ2-7
CASSVTGDGPYEQYF
>TRBV19|.|TRBJ1-2
CASHGEARYGYTF
>TRBV20-1|.|TRBJ2-2
CSAWVDGELFF